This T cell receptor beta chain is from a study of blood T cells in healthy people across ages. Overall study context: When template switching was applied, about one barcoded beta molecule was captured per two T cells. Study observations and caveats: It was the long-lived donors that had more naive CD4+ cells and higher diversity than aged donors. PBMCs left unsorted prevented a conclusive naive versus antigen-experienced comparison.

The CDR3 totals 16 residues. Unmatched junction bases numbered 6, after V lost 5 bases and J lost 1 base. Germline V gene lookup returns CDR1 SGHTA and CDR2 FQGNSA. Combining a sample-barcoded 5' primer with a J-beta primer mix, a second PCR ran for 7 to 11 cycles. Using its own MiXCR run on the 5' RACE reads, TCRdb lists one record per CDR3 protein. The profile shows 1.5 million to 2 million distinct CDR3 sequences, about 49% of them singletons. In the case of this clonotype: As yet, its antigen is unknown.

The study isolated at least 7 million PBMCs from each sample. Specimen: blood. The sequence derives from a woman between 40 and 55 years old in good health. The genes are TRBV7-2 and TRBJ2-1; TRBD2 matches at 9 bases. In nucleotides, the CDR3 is TGTGCCAGCAGCCAACGCGGGGGGGAGTCCTACAATGAGCAGTTCTTC. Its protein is CASSQRGGESYNEQFF.